A single sample gave rise to the 12 T cell receptor beta chains below, sequenced in a study of response to subunit inactivated influenza vaccine. TCRdb passed the RT-PCR reads through MiXCR, listing each CDR3 protein once. This sample has just under 550,000 distinct CDR3 sequences; under 30% occur once, and the top ten carry around 2.8%. The same sample was also used in a study of T cells expressing NK-cell markers. That source reports: Generation of TCR beta cDNA was performed by 5'RACE template switching incorporating UMIs.

Sequenced here: CD4+ T cells sorted from PBMCs, sampled 12 days after vaccination. The receptors originated from a man in his forties or fifties who received an inactivated influenza vaccine.

This clonotype was picked up a small number of times. This chain joins TRBV6-1 and TRBJ1-5; D unresolved. V lost 11 bases, J lost 0 bases, and 14 bases lay in between. The CDR3 is 14 amino acids. CDR1 is MNHNS and CDR2 is SASEGT in the germline V gene. DNA for the CDR3: TGTGCCTGTCGACGGGGAAATAGCAATCAGCCCCAGCATTTT. It encodes CACRRGNSNQPQHF.

The rearrangement links TRBV6-1 to TRBJ1-5, with D perhaps TRBD1 (5 bases). Looked up from germline, CDR1 is MNHNS and CDR2 is SASEGT. The CDR3 length is 14 residues. The V end lost 8 bases, the J end lost 3 bases, and 14 bases lay between the germline ends. The CDR3 bases are TGTGCCAGCTCTGGGGCTTCTCCCAATCAGCCCCAGCATTTT. This encodes CASSGASPNQPQHF.

This clonotype was counted a few times. This rearrangement joins TRBV4-3 to TRBJ2-1; possibly TRBD2 for D (6 bases). The CDR3 length is 14 residues. The V gene's germline CDR1 is LGHNA and CDR2 YSLEER. V was cut by 0 bases and J by 9 bases, with 12 bases left in between. DNA for the CDR3: TGCGCCAGCAGCCAAGATTCGGGAGCAGGTGAGCAGTTCTTC. Its translation is CASSQDSGAGEQFF.

V usage is TRBV11-2 and J usage is TRBJ2-1; weak D call: TRBD1 (5 bases). CDR1 and CDR2 from the germline V gene are SGHAT and FQNNGV. The CDR3 consists of 13 residues. Trimming pared 6 bases from V and 6 bases from J, leaving 12 bases between. Here the CDR3 DNA reads TGTGCCAGCAGAGGCAGGGCCCCCAATGAGCAGTTCTTC. It encodes CASRGRAPNEQFF.

This clonotype was detected only a few times. The chain uses TRBV5-1 and TRBJ2-7; the match to TRBD1 covers 9 bases. This CDR3 has 15 amino acids. Germline V gene data show CDR1 as SGHRS and CDR2 as YFSETQ. V shed 0 bases, J shed 6 bases, and the junction held 7 bases outside the gene matches. The CDR3 bases are TGCGCCAGCAGCTTGGAGGTCGGACAGGGGACCGAGCAGTACTTC. Protein product: CASSLEVGQGTEQYF.

CDR3 DNA sequence: TGTGCCACCGTCCGGGAGGGGTGGACAGATACGCAGTATTTT. This sequence encodes CATVREGWTDTQYF. V is TRBV2 and J is TRBJ2-3; 8 bases are a match to TRBD2. The germline V gene has CDR1 SNHLY and CDR2 FYNNEI. V gave up 10 bases and J gave up 3 bases; unmatched junction bases: 9. The CDR3 length is 14 residues.

The gene calls are TRBV7-2 and TRBJ2-7; a weak D match, TRBD1 (6 bases). CDR1 is SGHTA and CDR2 is FQGNSA in the germline V gene. The CDR3 runs to 14 residues. Trimming stripped 5 bases from V and 3 bases from J, with 14 bases between. The CDR3 region is CASSPGAGVYEQYF. DNA for the CDR3: TGTGCCAGCAGCCCAGGGGCAGGGGTCTACGAGCAGTACTTC.

The genes are TRBV3-1 and TRBJ1-6; D call uncertain. CDR1 LGHDT and CDR2 YNNKEL come from the germline V gene (reference sequence). This CDR3 contains 16 residues. V lost 3 bases and J 10 bases, leaving 19 bases between the germline ends. CDR3 bases: TGTGCCAGCAGCCACAGGCCGGGAAGGGTTGGATCACCCCTCCACTTT. As protein: CASSHRPGRVGSPLHF. Full variable domain (remainder filled in from reference TRBV3-1 and TRBJ1-6): DTAVSQTPKYLVTQMGNDKSIKCEQNLGHDTMYWYKQDSKKFLKIMFSYNNKELIINETVPNRFSPKSPDKAHLNLHINSLELGDSAVYFCASSHRPGRVGSPLHFGNGTRLTVT.

This clonotype appeared many times. The V call is TRBV6-6, the J call TRBJ2-5; D is undetermined. Germline assignment: CDR1 MNHNY and CDR2 SVGAGI (reference sequence). This CDR3 is built from 13 residues. With 5 bases removed from V and 2 bases from J, the gap between germline ends came to 9 bases. The CDR3 bases are TGTGCCAGCAGTACGGGCAGACAAGAGACCCAGTACTTC. It yields the protein CASSTGRQETQYF.

The table lists this clonotype with a few counts. The chain joins TRBV28 to TRBJ2-2; TRBD2 is a possible D gene (5 bases). The CDR3 runs 13 residues. CDR1 and CDR2 from the germline V gene are MDHEN and SYDVKM. V was clipped by 11 bases and J by 5 bases, with 15 bases between them. CDR3 region: CAHERSGTGELFF. CDR3 coding DNA: TGTGCCCACGAGCGTTCGGGGACCGGGGAGCTGTTTTTT.

This clonotype was counted only a few times. The chain joins TRBV30 to TRBJ2-3; the D is unclear. The V and J ends lost 1 base and 2 bases respectively, with 7 bases between them. The V gene's germline CDR1 is GTSNPN and CDR2 SVGIG (reference sequence). The CDR3 sequence is 13 residues long. CDR3 sequence (DNA): TGTGCCTGGAGTGGCCAAAACACAGATACGCAGTATTTT. Its translation: CAWSGQNTDTQYF. The full variable domain, with the rest looked up from reference TRBV30 and TRBJ2-3, is SQTIHQWPATLVQPVGSPLSLECTVEGTSNPNLYWYRQAAGRGLQLLFYSVGIGQISSEVPQNLSASRPQDRQFILSSKKLLLSDSGFYLCAWSGQNTDTQYFGPGTRLTVL.

In this sample, this clonotype turned up a few times. The CDR3 DNA reads TGCGCCAGCAGCCAACTTCTACTGTTGGGCACAGATACGCAGTATTTT. Protein sequence: CASSQLLLLGTDTQYF. V usage is TRBV4-1 and J usage is TRBJ2-3; D is unresolved. The germline V and J ends were trimmed by 2 bases and 1 base, with 13 bases remaining between them. This CDR3 has 16 amino acids. Germline CDR1 and CDR2: MGHRA and YSYEKL.